A selection of T cell receptor beta chains follows, all from one sample in a study of T-cell memory formation after mild COVID-19. TCRdb called the 5' RACE reads again in MiXCR, with one record for every CDR3 protein. The data hold hundreds of thousands of distinct CDR3 sequences, with around 15% observed a single time. The sample consisted of PBMCs or a T cell subset sorted from them (not recorded which). These receptors all come from a man younger than 35 who had mild COVID-19 (a few samples of this study predate the infection). Cell type and time point are not known. CDR3s include the opening cysteine and the closing phenylalanine or tryptophan. A D gene is named only where the DNA matches it firmly. Clone size is shown for a subset of rows, as once, few, many or a class of expanded clone.

clone_size: few
cdr3_length: 14
v_call: TRBV7-2
d_call: .
j_call: TRBJ2-3
cdr3_nt: TGTGCCAGCAGCTTCAGGTTCGCCACAGATACGCAGTATTTT
cdr3_aa: CASSFRFATDTQYF

clone_size: .
cdr3_length: 14
v_call: TRBV7-8
d_call: .
j_call: TRBJ2-1
cdr3_nt: TGTGCCAGCAGCCCCCGGGGCGGGTCCTCGGGGCAGTTCTTC
cdr3_aa: CASSPRGGSSGQFF

clone_size: few
cdr3_length: 16
v_call: TRBV12-3/TRBV12-4
d_call: TRBD1
j_call: TRBJ1-1
cdr3_nt: TGTGCCAGCAGCCCCAATCCGGGACAGGGGGGCACTGAAGCTTTCTTT
cdr3_aa: CASSPNPGQGGTEAFF

clone_size: many
cdr3_length: 13
v_call: TRBV12-3/TRBV12-4
d_call: .
j_call: TRBJ1-1
cdr3_nt: TGTGCCAGCAGTAACCTTCCCGGCACTGAAGCTTTCTTT
cdr3_aa: CASSNLPGTEAFF

clone_size: few
cdr3_length: 17
v_call: TRBV12-3/TRBV12-4
d_call: TRBD2
j_call: TRBJ2-3
cdr3_nt: TGTGCCAGCAGTTTCGGACTAGCGGGTTCCCTTGCGGATACGCAGTATTTT
cdr3_aa: CASSFGLAGSLADTQYF

clone_size: few
cdr3_length: 12
v_call: TRBV5-1
d_call: .
j_call: TRBJ1-1
cdr3_nt: TGCGCCAGCAGCCCGCGCAGGGGTGAGGCTTTCTTT
cdr3_aa: CASSPRRGEAFF

clone_size: few
cdr3_length: 14
v_call: TRBV5-1
d_call: .
j_call: TRBJ1-5
cdr3_nt: TGCGCCAGCAGCCCGGACAGCGGCAATCAGCCCCAGCATTTT
cdr3_aa: CASSPDSGNQPQHF

clone_size: few
cdr3_length: 14
v_call: TRBV7-9
d_call: .
j_call: TRBJ2-2
cdr3_nt: TGTGCCAGCAGCTTAGCGCAAAAGACCGGGGAGCTGTTTTTT
cdr3_aa: CASSLAQKTGELFF

clone_size: few
cdr3_length: 18
v_call: TRBV20-1
d_call: .
j_call: TRBJ2-1
cdr3_nt: TGCAGTGCCACAGTCGACAGGCCCGGCCACTACTCCTACAATGAGCAGTTCTTC
cdr3_aa: CSATVDRPGHYSYNEQFF

clone_size: .
cdr3_length: 15
v_call: TRBV6-6
d_call: .
j_call: TRBJ2-1
cdr3_nt: TGTGCCAGCAGTTACCAGGCTGGGGGGCACAATGAGCAGTTCTTC
cdr3_aa: CASSYQAGGHNEQFF

clone_size: few
cdr3_length: 12
v_call: TRBV12-3/TRBV12-4
d_call: .
j_call: TRBJ2-7
cdr3_nt: TGTGCCAGCAGTTCTCACTCCTACGAGCAGTACTTC
cdr3_aa: CASSSHSYEQYF

clone_size: .
cdr3_length: 15
v_call: TRBV4-3
d_call: .
j_call: TRBJ2-7
cdr3_nt: TGCGCCAGCAGCCAAGTCATCGCCAGCTCCTACGAGCAGTACTTC
cdr3_aa: CASSQVIASSYEQYF

clone_size: .
cdr3_length: 13
v_call: TRBV7-8
d_call: .
j_call: TRBJ2-7
cdr3_nt: TGTGCCAGCAGCTCCCCCGGCACCGACGAGCAGTACTTC
cdr3_aa: CASSSPGTDEQYF

clone_size: .
cdr3_length: 14
v_call: TRBV6-5
d_call: .
j_call: TRBJ1-5
cdr3_nt: TGTGCCAGCAGTTACAACGGAGCCAATCAGCCCCAGCATTTT
cdr3_aa: CASSYNGANQPQHF

clone_size: .
cdr3_length: 15
v_call: TRBV7-8
d_call: TRBD1
j_call: TRBJ2-5
cdr3_nt: TGTGCCAGCAGCACTGGACAGGGGGCTCGGGAGACCCAGTACTTC
cdr3_aa: CASSTGQGARETQYF

clone_size: .
cdr3_length: 15
v_call: TRBV9
d_call: .
j_call: TRBJ2-7
cdr3_nt: TGTGCCAGCAGCCCCCGAGACAGGCTCCACTACGAGCAGTACTTC
cdr3_aa: CASSPRDRLHYEQYF

clone_size: few
cdr3_length: 14
v_call: TRBV7-2
d_call: .
j_call: TRBJ1-5
cdr3_nt: TGTGCCAGCAGCTCCCGGGGGGGAAGTCAGCCCCAGCATTTT
cdr3_aa: CASSSRGGSQPQHF

clone_size: .
cdr3_length: 17
v_call: TRBV4-3
d_call: TRBD1
j_call: TRBJ1-4
cdr3_nt: TGCGCCAGCAGCCAAGATGGGACAGGCGCAACTAATGAAAAACTGTTTTTT
cdr3_aa: CASSQDGTGATNEKLFF

clone_size: few
cdr3_length: 16
v_call: TRBV7-6
d_call: .
j_call: TRBJ2-5
cdr3_nt: TGTGCCAGCAGCGGCCTCGGTGGAAGGATCCAAGAGACCCAGTACTTC
cdr3_aa: CASSGLGGRIQETQYF

clone_size: many
cdr3_length: 13
v_call: TRBV6-5
d_call: .
j_call: TRBJ2-1
cdr3_nt: TGTGCCAGCAGTTACGGGATAGGGAATGAGCAGTTCTTC
cdr3_aa: CASSYGIGNEQFF

clone_size: .
cdr3_length: 14
v_call: TRBV2
d_call: .
j_call: TRBJ1-5
cdr3_nt: TGTGCCAGCAGTGCCGATGGGCCCATTGAGCCCCAGCATTTT
cdr3_aa: CASSADGPIEPQHF

clone_size: .
cdr3_length: 17
v_call: TRBV20-1
d_call: .
j_call: TRBJ2-1
cdr3_nt: TGCAGTGCTCCCGAGGGGGGACCCCCGAGCTCCTACAATGAGCAGTTCTTC
cdr3_aa: CSAPEGGPPSSYNEQFF

clone_size: many
cdr3_length: 14
v_call: TRBV4-3
d_call: .
j_call: TRBJ2-7
cdr3_nt: TGCGCCAGCAGCCCGCAGGGGGGGTCTGGCGAGCAGTACTTC
cdr3_aa: CASSPQGGSGEQYF

clone_size: .
cdr3_length: 15
v_call: TRBV4-3
d_call: .
j_call: TRBJ1-1
cdr3_nt: TGCGCCAGCAGCTATGCACAGGGATTGAACACTGAAGCTTTCTTT
cdr3_aa: CASSYAQGLNTEAFF

clone_size: few
cdr3_length: 10
v_call: TRBV23-1
d_call: .
j_call: TRBJ1-1
cdr3_nt: TGCGCCAGACTCGGGGGGATGGCTTTCTTT
cdr3_aa: CARLGGMAFF

clone_size: .
cdr3_length: 13
v_call: TRBV20-1
d_call: .
j_call: TRBJ1-2
cdr3_nt: TGCAGTGTACAAGGGGGGCTACGATATGGCTACACCTTC
cdr3_aa: CSVQGGLRYGYTF

clone_size: few
cdr3_length: 17
v_call: TRBV4-1
d_call: .
j_call: TRBJ2-1
cdr3_nt: TGCGCCAGCAGCCAAGGAGTGAAGTACAGCTCCTACAATGAGCAGTTCTTC
cdr3_aa: CASSQGVKYSSYNEQFF

clone_size: .
cdr3_length: 14
v_call: TRBV5-6
d_call: .
j_call: TRBJ1-5
cdr3_nt: TGTGCCAGCAGCGGGCCGGATACAGGCCAGCCCCAGCATTTT
cdr3_aa: CASSGPDTGQPQHF

clone_size: few
cdr3_length: 13
v_call: TRBV12-3/TRBV12-4
d_call: .
j_call: TRBJ2-5
cdr3_nt: TGTGCCAGCACCACAGGGTTGTTGGAGACCCAGTACTTC
cdr3_aa: CASTTGLLETQYF

clone_size: many
cdr3_length: 14
v_call: TRBV7-9
d_call: .
j_call: TRBJ2-5
cdr3_nt: TGTGCCAGCAGCTTAGTGGTCCACCCATGGACCCAGTACTTC
cdr3_aa: CASSLVVHPWTQYF

clone_size: .
cdr3_length: 16
v_call: TRBV7-9
d_call: TRBD2
j_call: TRBJ2-7
cdr3_nt: TGTGCCAGCAGCTTGGACACTAGCGGGCCCCCCTACGAGCAGTACTTC
cdr3_aa: CASSLDTSGPPYEQYF

clone_size: .
cdr3_length: 14
v_call: TRBV6-6
d_call: .
j_call: TRBJ2-7
cdr3_nt: TGTGCCAGCAGCAACGACGTCACTTTTTGGGAGCAGTACTTC
cdr3_aa: CASSNDVTFWEQYF

clone_size: many
cdr3_length: 16
v_call: TRBV24-1
d_call: .
j_call: TRBJ2-3
cdr3_nt: TGTGCCACCAGTAACAGCCTTACAACCCGCACAGATACGCAGTATTTT
cdr3_aa: CATSNSLTTRTDTQYF

clone_size: .
cdr3_length: 16
v_call: TRBV27
d_call: TRBD1
j_call: TRBJ1-1
cdr3_nt: TGTGCCAGCAGGGCGGTTGATACAGGGGCGAACACTGAAGCTTTCTTT
cdr3_aa: CASRAVDTGANTEAFF

clone_size: .
cdr3_length: 13
v_call: TRBV2
d_call: .
j_call: TRBJ1-5
cdr3_nt: TGTGCCAGCACCCGCACAGTGGGGCGGCCCCAGCATTTT
cdr3_aa: CASTRTVGRPQHF

clone_size: .
cdr3_length: 13
v_call: TRBV7-2
d_call: .
j_call: TRBJ2-3
cdr3_nt: TGTGCCAGCGCCACCATTCAGCGAGATACGCAGTATTTT
cdr3_aa: CASATIQRDTQYF

clone_size: few
cdr3_length: 14
v_call: TRBV2
d_call: .
j_call: TRBJ2-4
cdr3_nt: TGTGCCAGCACGGGAGGGGGCTACAAAAACATTCAGTACTTC
cdr3_aa: CASTGGGYKNIQYF

clone_size: .
cdr3_length: 15
v_call: TRBV3-1
d_call: TRBD1
j_call: TRBJ2-5
cdr3_nt: TGTGCCAGCAGCCCAGGGGGCAGAGGTGGAGAGACCCAGTACTTC
cdr3_aa: CASSPGGRGGETQYF

clone_size: many
cdr3_length: 12
v_call: TRBV5-1
d_call: TRBD1
j_call: TRBJ1-1
cdr3_nt: TGCGCCAGCAGCCGGACAGGGGTTGAAGCTTTCTTT
cdr3_aa: CASSRTGVEAFF

clone_size: few
cdr3_length: 13
v_call: TRBV12-3/TRBV12-4
d_call: .
j_call: TRBJ2-4
cdr3_nt: TGTGCCAGCAGTTGGGGGGGCTCAAACATTCAGTACTTC
cdr3_aa: CASSWGGSNIQYF